This T cell receptor beta chain was found in a study of post-analysis software for immune sequencing data. As for the study in general: Several disease courses (relapsing-remitting, secondary progressive and progressive-relapsing) of multiple sclerosis were included.

V lost 4 bases, J lost 3 bases, and 16 bases lay in between. CDR3 size: 14 residues. Germline V gene sequence: CDR1 DFQATT, CDR2 SNEGSKA (reference sequence). This clonotype occurred a few times. Its target is unknown. Study results and caveats: About five TRBV segments, including TRBV5-6, TRBV5-1 and TRBV20-1, were more frequent in patients than controls. Diversity measured as normalized Chao1 was significantly lower in multiple sclerosis patients than in controls.

Unique molecular identifiers were built into the TCR beta cDNA libraries. Some 500,000 cDNA molecules were recovered from an input of 1 to 10 million T cells. TCRdb analysed the PCR reads with MiXCR anew, one entry per CDR3 protein. This repertoire shows about 430,000 distinct CDR3 sequences, about 40% found once; its top ten account for about 8%. The sample consisted of blood. The V and J genes are TRBV20-1 and TRBJ2-7; D possibly matches TRBD1 or TRBD2 (5 bases each). This sequence originates from a girl aged 2 to 9 with multiple sclerosis. The CDR3 is CSANPSVGVYEQYF. The CDR3 region has the DNA TGCAGTGCTAACCCATCGGTGGGGGTCTACGAGCAGTACTTC.